Below are 15 T cell receptor beta chains sequenced from a single sample in a study of regulatory T cells in long-lasting Graves disease. Stated time point: newly diagnosed GD, antithyroid drugs for less than 3 months. PBMC-derived RNA was used for the TCR library. Arm-PCR of CDR3 regions with iRepertoire HTBI primers generated TCR beta libraries. MiXCR, applied by TCRdb to the multiplex PCR reads, yields one record per CDR3 protein. The sample yields under 450,000 distinct CDR3 sequences, over 9.5% seen once. Another study also made use of these data, one on T cells in Graves' hyperthyroidism and ophthalmopathy.

The sample here was peripheral blood mononuclear cells (PBMCs), taken at new diagnosis, from a patient treated with antithyroid drugs. Receptors originate from a woman under 30 with Graves disease.

This clonotype was observed a handful of times. A much larger clonotype is one base distant, so this may be a read error. The chain uses TRBV20-1 and TRBJ1-5; D might be TRBD1 (6 bases). The CDR3 contains 13 residues. Germline V gives CDR1 DFQATT, CDR2 SNEGSKA (reference sequence). CDR3 amino acids: CGARTVLNQPQHF. In DNA form, the CDR3 reads TGCGGTGCGAGGACAGTGCTCAATCAGCCCCAGCATTTT.

The rearrangement uses TRBV20-1 and TRBJ1-2; no clear D. Per germline, CDR1 DFQATT and CDR2 SNEGSKA (reference sequence). The CDR3 spans 11 residues. The ends were cut back, 2 bases at V and 5 bases at J, with 6 bases in the middle. CDR3 region: CSARLEYGYTF. In DNA form, the CDR3 reads TGCAGTGCTAGACTGGAATATGGCTACACCTTC.

The count of this clonotype is one. A far larger clone differs by one base, so this is likely a read error. The chain is built from TRBV3-1 and TRBJ2-5, with 9 bases identical to TRBD1. Germline loops: CDR1 LGHDT, CDR2 YNNKEL (reference sequence). The CDR3 runs 17 residues. The V gene end was trimmed by 1 base and the J gene end by 11 bases; junction bases not matched to a gene: 17. Here the CDR3 DNA reads TGTGCCAGCAGCCAAGGGGCCGGCACAGGGGGCTTCAATGAGCAGTACTTC. This translates into CASSQGAGTGGFNEQYF.

This clonotype was seen repeatedly, ten times or more. The chain couples TRBV28 to TRBJ1-2; unclear D gene. V was pared by 10 bases and J by 1 base, with 7 bases between. The V gene's germline CDR1 is MDHEN and CDR2 SYDVKM. This CDR3 comprises 11 residues. CDR3 nucleotides: TGTGCCACCGTGAGTAACTATGGCTACACCTTC. It encodes CATVSNYGYTF.

This clonotype was picked up many times. This chain uses TRBV18 with TRBJ1-6; possibly TRBD1 for D (6 bases). With 3 bases removed from V and 10 bases from J, the gap between germline ends came to 16 bases. The CDR3 covers 15 residues. Germline CDR1 KGHSH, CDR2 LQKENI. The CDR3 loop is CASSPTMPGDSPLHF. Here the CDR3 DNA reads TGTGCCAGCTCACCTACTATGCCAGGGGACTCACCCCTCCACTTT. The whole variable domain, remainder taken from reference TRBV18 and TRBJ1-6, is NAGVMQNPRHLVRRRGQEARLRCSPMKGHSHVYWYRQLPEEGLKFMVYLQKENIIDESGMPKERFSAEFPKEGPSILRIQQVVRGDSAAYFCASSPTMPGDSPLHFGNGTRLTVT.

This clonotype was observed at least ten times. The rearrangement joins TRBV20-1 to TRBJ2-2; D unclear. The CDR3 has 17 residues. Germline CDR1 DFQATT, CDR2 SNEGSKA (reference sequence). Trimming pared 0 bases from V and 6 bases from J, leaving 20 bases between. CDR3 DNA: TGCAGTGCTAGAGATGGCGTCGGGCCCCCGTACTCCGGGGAGCTGTTTTTT. As protein: CSARDGVGPPYSGELFF.

This clonotype has a count of ten or more. The chain combines TRBV5-4 with TRBJ1-1; 7 nucleotides match TRBD1. This CDR3 is 14 amino acids long. Per the germline V gene, CDR1 is SGHNT and CDR2 is YYREEE (reference sequence). Unmatched junction bases numbered 9, after V lost 4 bases and J lost 6 bases. DNA of the CDR3: TGTGCCAGCAGCCGTCCGGGACAGAGAGCTGAAGCTTTCTTT. This translates into CASSRPGQRAEAFF.

The sample holds many counts of this clonotype. The chain recombines TRBV11-2 with TRBJ2-1, with D perhaps TRBD2 (5 bases). With 6 bases removed from V and 7 bases from J, the gap between germline ends came to 7 bases. The CDR3 contains 11 residues. CDR1 and CDR2 from the germline V gene are SGHAT and FQNNGV. The CDR3 region has the DNA TGTGCCAGCAGAAGAGGGAATGAGCAGTTCTTC. The encoded protein is CASRRGNEQFF.

Regarding this clonotype: A read error may be the cause here, since a much bigger clone is one base away. The chain is built from TRBV28 and TRBJ2-6, with D maybe TRBD2 (5 bases). The CDR3 spans 15 residues. Germline CDR1 reads MDHEN; CDR2 reads SYDVKM. CDR3 sequence: CVIGDRGPGANVLTF. The CDR3 coding sequence is TGTGTCATCGGGGATCGAGGGCCTGGGGCCAACGTCCTGACTTTC.

The DNA for the CDR3 is TGTGCCAGCAGCTTCCCCAGGGGCGCGGGAAACACCATATATTTT. Protein product: CASSFPRGAGNTIYF. This chain joins TRBV7-9 and TRBJ1-3; D may be TRBD1 (6 bases). CDR1 SEHNR and CDR2 FQNEAQ come from the germline V gene (reference sequence). Trimming left V 3 bases short and J 4 bases short, with 13 bases between. This CDR3 comprises 15 residues.

Ten or more counts support this clonotype. V usage is TRBV18 and J usage is TRBJ2-7, with no clear D. Per germline, CDR1 KGHSH and CDR2 LQKENI. The CDR3 extends over 12 amino acids. Between the trimmed V and J ends, which lost 3 bases and 10 bases, there was a span of 13 bases. CDR3 in DNA: TGTGCCAGCTCACCCTCCGCGATAGATCAGTACTTC. It specifies CASSPSAIDQYF.

The gene calls are TRBV2 and TRBJ1-5; weak D call: TRBD1 (6 bases). The length of the CDR3 is 17 residues. The germline V gene encodes CDR1 SNHLY and CDR2 FYNNEI. Deletions cut 6 bases from V and 2 bases from J, with 20 bases between. The CDR3 region is CASRAAQGRVRNQPQHF. The CDR3 DNA reads TGTGCCAGCAGGGCAGCCCAGGGGAGGGTGCGCAATCAGCCCCAGCATTTT.

This chain joins TRBV7-6 and TRBJ2-2; a weak D match, TRBD1 (6 bases). Germline V gene lookup returns CDR1 SGHVS and CDR2 FNYEAQ. Trimming removed 0 bases from V and 4 bases from J, with 12 bases in between. The CDR3 extends over 16 amino acids. CDR3 protein: CASSLADRYSTGELFF. The CDR3 bases are TGTGCCAGCAGCTTAGCGGACAGATATAGCACCGGGGAGCTGTTTTTT.

Points on this clonotype: A read error is likely here: a far larger clone is one base away. This chain links TRBV2 with TRBJ2-4, with D maybe TRBD2 (6 bases). The CDR3 is 15 amino acids. Trimming shortened V by 5 bases and J by 13 bases, and 24 bases separated the two germline ends. Germline CDR1 and CDR2: SNHLY and FYNNEI. The CDR3: CASSPSRGRGDEQYF. The CDR3 DNA reads as TGTGCCAGCAGTCCCTCCCGAGGACGCGGGGATGAGCAGTACTTC. Variable domain in full (rest from reference TRBV2 and TRBJ2-4): EPEVTQTPSHQVTQMGQEVILRCVPISNHLYFYWYRQILGQKVEFLVSFYNNEISEKSEIFDDQFSVERPDGSNFTLKIRSTKLEDSAMYFCASSPSRGRGDEQYFGAGTRLSVL.

This clonotype appeared many times. The J gene is TRBJ2-3, the V gene TRBV5-1, with D maybe TRBD2 (6 bases). Trimming pared 4 bases from V and 4 bases from J, leaving 13 bases between. CDR1 SGHRS and CDR2 YFSETQ come from the germline V gene. The CDR3 has 14 residues. The CDR3 sequence: CASSPPAGSDTQYF. In DNA, the CDR3 is TGCGCCAGCAGCCCCCCGGCGGGGTCAGATACGCAGTATTTT.